This TCR beta chain was found in a study of blood T cells in healthy people across ages. As for the study in general: Per two T cells, template switching captured roughly one barcoded beta molecule.

Isolation recovered at least 6.5 million PBMCs from every sample. This clonotype was seen more than once but under ten times. CDR1 is SGHRS and CDR2 is YFSETQ in the germline V gene. Trimming took off 4 bases at V and 5 bases at J, with 27 bases between the two ends. CDR3 length: 18 amino acids. It was with a sample-barcoded 5' primer and a J-beta primer mix that a second PCR of about 6 to 12 cycles was run. Each sample yielded at least 2.5 million CDR3-containing paired-end reads. TCRdb reprocessed the 5' RACE reads with MiXCR, giving one entry per CDR3 protein. The sample contains 790,000 or so distinct CDR3 sequences, 46% of which appear only once.

The TCR comes from an elderly man in good health. V gene TRBV5-1 combines with J gene TRBJ2-5; D possibly corresponds to TRBD2 (6 bases). Material for sequencing was blood. The CDR3: CASSVGPVAGPDAETQYF. For the CDR3, the DNA is TGCGCCAGCAGCGTTGGTCCGGTTGCGGGGCCAGACGCGGAGACCCAGTACTTC.